This T cell receptor (beta chain) stems from a study of OX40 agonist ivuxolimab in advanced cancers. In terms of the full investigation: Ivuxolimab was a fully human IgG2 agonistic monoclonal antibody targeting the costimulatory receptor OX40 (CD134). Intravenous ivuxolimab was administered to patients every 2 weeks at six dose levels: 0.01, 0.1, 0.3, 1.5, 3 and 10 mg/kg. Among the roughly 50 dose-escalation patients, around 19 had hepatocellular carcinoma, some 15 melanoma, 9 renal cell carcinoma and 9 head and neck cancer. The dose-escalation cohort was around 83% male with a mean age of approximately 60 years, ranging from 23 to 79. Prior anti-PD-1, anti-PD-L1 or anti-CTLA-4 therapy was permitted, and checkpoint inhibitors had been received by about 44% of dose-escalation patients. Partial responses occurred in three dose-escalation patients: two with cutaneous melanoma and one with hepatocellular carcinoma. The purpose of peripheral TCRbeta sequencing was to test whether ivuxolimab changed TCR sequence diversity and led to clonal T-cell expansion. The paper describes the monotherapy dose-escalation part (N of about 47 patients) of the phase I trial of ivuxolimab.

To note about this clone: No antigen is known for it. No base quality values were provided; no much bigger clone lies one nucleotide off.

To sequence the TCRbeta CDR3 region, genomic DNA was isolated from the sorted cells. TCRbeta CDR3 regions were sequenced using the immunoSEQ Assay. TCRdb re-hosts the immuneACCESS table, in-frame sequences only. Its copies lack some clones; in the studies checked, an unresolved V gene accounts for under half of them, and the cause for the rest is not known. This sample comprises about 110,000 clones, approximately 90% of them detected only once. The ten largest clones capture around 0.61% of the sample. V trim: 6 bases; J trim: 3 bases; unmatched bases: 6. The germline V gene sets CDR1 to SNHLY and CDR2 to FYNNEI. The CDR3 covers 15 residues, taking in both the cysteine and the phenylalanine. Kept here is only the CDR3 DNA, which spans 45 bases and is read in frame from base 1. Patients with a history of autoimmune disease or receiving systemic immunosuppression were excluded from the trial. Peripheral blood for TCR sequencing was collected from all dose cohorts at baseline, on cycle 4 day 1, and on cycle 7 day 1. Samples came from an open-label, multicenter, first-in-human phase I dose-escalation trial of ivuxolimab. Adults with locally advanced or metastatic melanoma, renal cell carcinoma, hepatocellular carcinoma or head and neck squamous cell carcinoma were enrolled in the trial. Before TCR sequencing, CD4+ T cells and CD8+ T cells were sorted from peripheral blood as separate populations.

General conclusions and limits of the study: Clonal expansion of both CD4+ and CD8+ blood T cells was observed from baseline to week 6 at doses 0.1 to 3.0 mg/kg. After ivuxolimab, expanded clones were on average more numerous among CD8+ T cells than among CD4+ T cells. In partial responders in the 0.1-3.0 mg/kg groups, normalized peripheral clonal expansion was found to be among the lowest, especially among CD8+ T cells. The antigen specificity of the peripheral T cells that underwent clonal expansion was not determined. Low levels of normalized T-cell clonal expansion were also seen in some patients who did not respond.

The material was CD4+ or CD8+ T cells sorted from blood, obtained in a trial of the OX40 agonist ivuxolimab. The chain uses TRBV2 and TRBJ1-5; 9 bases in between match TRBD1. The clonotype was recovered from an adult with an advanced solid tumor such as melanoma, head and neck, liver or kidney cancer. The CDR3 is CASRFTGGINQPQHF. The bases read TGTGCCAGCAGGTTCACAGGGGGCATCAATCAGCCCCAGCATTTT.